Listed here is a single TCR beta chain. Its antigen remains unidentified. The sample originates from a study of CXCR3-negative and CXCR3-positive naive CD8 T cells. The study, taken as a whole, reports: Relative to memory CD8+ cells, whose diversity was much lower, both naive subsets had comparably high diversity. Both naive subsets, CXCR3-negative and CXCR3-positive, displayed similar TRBV-TRBJ usage, unlike memory cells. Relative to CXCR3-negative naive cells, CXCR3-positive naive cells had more hydrophobic TRB CDR3s.

UMI-labeled 5' RACE TRB cDNA libraries were prepared from the cells. TCRdb reprocessed the 5' RACE reads and reports one entry per CDR3 protein, with no DNA. In total, the table holds around 150,000 distinct CDR3 sequences. The CDR3 contains 13 residues. The V gene's germline CDR1 is SGHAT and CDR2 FQNNGV. Phenotypically, naive CD8+ T cells corresponded to CD45RO-CCR7+CD27+CD95-. The sample consisted of naive CXCR3+ CD8+ T cells from blood. Subset denoted: CD45RO-CCR7+CD27+CD95- naive CD8+ T cells expressing CXCR3 (TNR3+). This sequence was found in a human donor in good health. Some clones in this sample may be carry-over from other donors' samples. The chain employs TRBV11-2 and TRBJ2-7; with no DNA, the TCRdb D assignment of TRBD1 cannot be verified. The CDR3 sequence: CASSPQDSYEQYF. Full variable domain (outside the CDR3, taken from reference TRBV11-2 and TRBJ2-7): EAGVAQSPRYKIIEKRQSVAFWCNPISGHATLYWYQQILGQGPKLLIQFQNNGVVDDSQLPKDRFSAERLKGVDSTLKIQPAKLEDSAVYLCASSPQDSYEQYFGPGTRLTVT.